This is a list of T cell receptor beta chains from one sample in a study of CD8 T cells in ankylosing spondylitis. TCRdb redid the calling of the 5' RACE reads with MiXCR, one entry per CDR3 protein. The table has around 890,000 distinct CDR3 sequences, about 12% seen once. The sequenced sample consisted of blood, either unsorted or a sorted T cell fraction (not recorded which). The receptor source for this set is a male donor with ankylosing spondylitis. The CDR3 runs from the conserved cysteine through the conserved F or W. Each record gives: D gene, clone size, V gene, J gene, CDR3 protein, CDR3 DNA. The D gene is left open where the match is weak. Where a row states a size, it is once, few, many or the class of an expanded clone; other rows omit it.

TRBD1,-,TRBV4-1,TRBJ2-3,CASSPTGFDRGTQYF,TGCGCCAGCAGTCCAACGGGATTCGACAGGGGTACGCAGTATTTT
-,-,TRBV7-9,TRBJ2-2,CASRFSENTGELFF,TGTGCCAGCAGGTTCTCGGAGAACACCGGGGAGCTGTTTTTT
-,many,TRBV29-1,TRBJ1-2,CSGGGDGYTF,TGCAGCGGAGGGGGGGATGGCTACACCTTC
-,-,TRBV5-1,TRBJ2-7,CASSMGDGPYEQYF,TGCGCCAGCAGCATGGGGGATGGCCCCTACGAGCAGTACTTC
TRBD2,-,TRBV20-1,TRBJ2-7,CSALRGTNSYEQYF,TGCAGTGCGTTAAGAGGGACTAACTCCTACGAGCAGTACTTC
-,-,TRBV24-1,TRBJ1-2,CATSDFTQPGGYTF,TGTGCCACCAGTGATTTTACGCAGCCGGGAGGCTACACCTTC
-,few,TRBV10-3,TRBJ2-5,CAIGLKETQYF,TGTGCCATCGGGCTTAAGGAGACCCAGTACTTC
-,-,TRBV7-9,TRBJ1-2,CASSLSNSNGYTF,TGTGCCAGCAGCCTAAGCAATTCTAATGGCTACACCTTC
-,-,TRBV27,TRBJ2-7,CASSFSLSLSYEQYF,TGTGCCAGCAGTTTTAGCCTGTCCCTCTCCTACGAGCAGTACTTC
TRBD2,few,TRBV6-4,TRBJ2-3,CASKAGPSTDTQYF,TGTGCCAGCAAAGCGGGACCTAGTACAGATACGCAGTATTTT
-,-,TRBV4-3,TRBJ1-3,CASSQADGNTIYF,TGCGCCAGCAGCCAAGCTGATGGAAACACCATATATTTT
TRBD1,few,TRBV24-1,TRBJ2-5,CATSETGQGSETQYF,TGTGCCACCAGTGAGACGGGACAGGGGAGTGAGACCCAGTACTTC
TRBD2,few,TRBV5-1,TRBJ2-1,CASSESGGSEQFF,TGCGCCAGCAGCGAGAGCGGCGGGAGTGAGCAGTTCTTC
-,few,TRBV20-1,TRBJ1-4,CSASAGTQEKLFF,TGCAGTGCTTCCGCCGGGACCCAGGAAAAACTGTTTTTT
TRBD1,-,TRBV5-1,TRBJ1-5,CASSLGDRDGNQPQHF,TGCGCCAGCAGCTTGGGGGACAGGGATGGCAATCAGCCCCAGCATTTT
TRBD1,many,TRBV29-1,TRBJ1-3,CSVDRGLSGNTIYF,TGCAGCGTCGACAGGGGTCTCTCCGGAAACACCATATATTTT
-,-,TRBV6-6,TRBJ2-7,CASSFQGVYEQYF,TGTGCCAGCAGTTTCCAAGGGGTTTACGAGCAGTACTTC